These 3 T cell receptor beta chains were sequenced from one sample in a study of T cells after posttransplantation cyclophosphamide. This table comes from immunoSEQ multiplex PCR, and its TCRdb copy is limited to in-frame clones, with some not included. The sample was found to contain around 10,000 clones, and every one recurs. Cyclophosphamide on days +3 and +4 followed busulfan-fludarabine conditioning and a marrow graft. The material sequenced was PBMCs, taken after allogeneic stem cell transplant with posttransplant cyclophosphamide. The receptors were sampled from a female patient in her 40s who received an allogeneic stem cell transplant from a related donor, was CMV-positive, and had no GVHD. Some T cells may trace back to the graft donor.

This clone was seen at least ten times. CDR3 sequence: CASSFSGTEAFF. DNA for the CDR3: TGTGCCAGCAGCTTCAGCGGGACTGAAGCTTTCTTT. The chain recombines TRBV7-9 with TRBJ1-1; D uncertain. V dropped 3 bases and J dropped 5 bases, with 7 bases sitting between them. Germline V gives CDR1 SEHNR, CDR2 FQNEAQ (reference sequence). This CDR3 has 12 residues.

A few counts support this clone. The CDR3 DNA reads as TGTGCCAGCAGTGAAGAGATAGCGGGGGGGTCCCAAGAGACCCAGTACTTC. This translates into CASSEEIAGGSQETQYF. V is TRBV6-1 and J is TRBJ2-5, with 11 bases fitting TRBD2. From germline, CDR1 is MNHNS and CDR2 SASEGT. CDR3 size: 17 residues. With V trimmed by 1 base and J by 1 base, 5 bases remained unmatched.

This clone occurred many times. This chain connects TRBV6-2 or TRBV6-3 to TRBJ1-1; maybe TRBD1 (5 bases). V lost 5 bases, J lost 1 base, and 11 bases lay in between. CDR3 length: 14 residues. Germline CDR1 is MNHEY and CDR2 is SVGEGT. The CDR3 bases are TGTGCCAGCAGTCCCTTTACAGGGAACACTGAAGCTTTCTTT. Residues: CASSPFTGNTEAFF.